The rows below give T cell receptor beta chains drawn from one sample of a study of blood T cell repertoires in COVID-19. Sequencing used immunoSEQ multiplex PCR; TCRdb keeps in-frame clones, though not all of them. This repertoire shows about 99,000 clones, 79% found once; its top ten account for 15% to 20%. Input material: peripheral blood. These receptors were obtained from an elderly woman with active or convalescent COVID-19. CDR3s include the opening cysteine and the closing phenylalanine or tryptophan. The D gene is left open where the match is weak. Where a row states a size, it is once, few, many or the class of an expanded clone; other rows omit it.

>17|NA|TRBV5-4|TRBJ2-1|NA
TGTGCCAGCAGTTCCCTTTTGACAGGAAAAACCTACAATGAGCAGTTCTTC
CASSSLLTGKTYNEQFF
>15|NA|TRBV9|TRBJ2-2|NA
TGTGCCAGCAGCGATCGACGCATGGAGACCGGGGAGCTGTTTTTT
CASSDRRMETGELFF
>14|TRBD2|TRBV10-1|TRBJ2-2|NA
TGCGCCAGCGGAAATAGCGGGATCACCGGGGAGCTGTTTTTT
CASGNSGITGELFF
>14|NA|TRBV24-1|TRBJ1-4|NA
TGTGCCACCAGTGATAGTGGCGTGGAGGAAAAACTGTTTTTT
CATSDSGVEEKLFF
>15|NA|TRBV6-5|TRBJ1-5|NA
TGTGCCAGCAGCCCGCAGGAGGCTAGCAATCAGCCCCAGCATTTT
CASSPQEASNQPQHF
>15|NA|TRBV19|TRBJ2-5|NA
TGTGCCAGTAGTACCGTTCTAGGAAACCAAGAGACCCAGTACTTC
CASSTVLGNQETQYF
>16|TRBD1|TRBV28|TRBJ2-7|NA
TGTGCCAGCAGTGCAAAGTATCAGGGACAGACCTACGAGCAGTACTTC
CASSAKYQGQTYEQYF
>17|TRBD1|TRBV14|TRBJ1-2|few
TGTGCCAGCAGCCAAGATCGATGGGGACAGTTTGCTTATGGCTACACCTTC
CASSQDRWGQFAYGYTF
>16|TRBD1|TRBV7-2|TRBJ1-1|NA
TGTGCCAGCAGCCACCGGACAGGGGGCATGAACACTGAAGCTTTCTTT
CASSHRTGGMNTEAFF
>16|NA|TRBV28|TRBJ2-1|NA
TGTGCCAGCAGTGGGCCGACAGCGAACTCCTACAATGAGCAGTTCTTC
CASSGPTANSYNEQFF
>15|NA|TRBV9|TRBJ2-6|NA
TGTGCCAGCAGCGTCCGGGGCTCTGGGGCCAACGTCCTGACTTTC
CASSVRGSGANVLTF
>14|NA|TRBV29-1|TRBJ2-7|NA
TGCAGCGCCCTCGGCGGGAACAGCTTATACGAGCAGTACTTC
CSALGGNSLYEQYF
>14|TRBD1|TRBV6-5|TRBJ1-2|NA
TGTGCCAGCAGTCCGGGACAGAAACTCTATGGCTACACCTTC
CASSPGQKLYGYTF
>14|NA|TRBV6-5|TRBJ2-5|NA
TGTGCCAGCAGTTTGGGTACAGGTTTAGAGACCCAGTACTTC
CASSLGTGLETQYF
>15|NA|TRBV18|TRBJ2-3|NA
TGTGCCAGCTCAGTACAGAGGGCTAGCACAGATACGCAGTATTTT
CASSVQRASTDTQYF
>15|NA|TRBV7-2|TRBJ2-3|NA
TGTGCCAGCAGCCGTACTAGCCCGAGTGGAGATACGCAGTATTTT
CASSRTSPSGDTQYF
>14|NA|TRBV5-5|TRBJ1-4|NA
TGTGCCAGCAGCCCGGCGGTAGGGGCGGAAAAACTGTTTTTT
CASSPAVGAEKLFF
>14|TRBD2|TRBV6-5|TRBJ2-7|NA
TGTGCCACCGCCCGACTAGCGGGAGCCTACGAGCAGTACTTC
CATARLAGAYEQYF
>15|TRBD2|TRBV2|TRBJ2-1|NA
TGTGCCAGCAGTGAAGCTAGCGGGAGGCTCCATGAGCAGTTCTTC
CASSEASGRLHEQFF
>15|TRBD2|TRBV5-1|TRBJ2-3|NA
TGTGCCAGCAGCTTGGCTAGCGGGAGCACAGATACGCAGTATTTT
CASSLASGSTDTQYF
>14|TRBD2|TRBV7-2|TRBJ2-3|few
TGTGCCAGCAGCTTATCCGGGGGGACAGATACGCAGTATTTT
CASSLSGGTDTQYF
>16|NA|TRBV5-1|TRBJ2-3|NA
TGCGCCAGCAGCTTGGATCAGGGTGGACCCACAGATACGCAGTATTTT
CASSLDQGGPTDTQYF
>11|NA|TRBV20-1|TRBJ2-5|NA
TGCAGTGCTAGAGTAGCGGAGACCCAGTACTTC
CSARVAETQYF
>15|NA|TRBV7-6|TRBJ2-1|NA
TGTGCCAGCAGCTCCCCACTACAGGGTATCAATGAGCAGTTCTTC
CASSSPLQGINEQFF
>15|TRBD2|TRBV29-1|TRBJ2-3|NA
TGCAGCGTGTTCGGACTAGCGGGCCCCACAGATACGCAGTATTTT
CSVFGLAGPTDTQYF
>14|NA|TRBV19|TRBJ2-7|NA
TGTGCCAGTAGTATGGGGACACCAAGAGGCGAGCAGTACTTC
CASSMGTPRGEQYF
>18|TRBD2|TRBV7-8|TRBJ2-1|NA
TGTGCCAGCAGCTTACCGCGAACTAGCGGCAGCTCCTACAATGAGCAGTTCTTC
CASSLPRTSGSSYNEQFF
>17|TRBD1|TRBV5-1|TRBJ1-4|NA
TGTGCCAGCAGCTTGGCAGGGACAGGAGTAACTAATGAAAAACTGTTTTTT
CASSLAGTGVTNEKLFF
>13|NA|TRBV5-4|TRBJ1-1|NA
TGTGCCAGCAGCTTTTCTTTCAACACTGAAGCTTTCTTT
CASSFSFNTEAFF
>13|NA|TRBV27|TRBJ1-4|NA
TGTGCCAGCAGTTTATCCGGGACAGAAAAACTGTTTTTT
CASSLSGTEKLFF
>18|TRBD2|TRBV18|TRBJ2-1|NA
TGTGCCAGCTCACTCCTTACCGGGGCTAGCGGGAGGGGCAATGAGCAGTTCTTC
CASSLLTGASGRGNEQFF
>13|NA|TRBV9|TRBJ1-6|NA
TGTGCCAGCAGCTACCAGGAGGATTCACCCCTCCACTTT
CASSYQEDSPLHF
>16|TRBD1|TRBV18|TRBJ1-2|NA
TGTGCCAGCTCCCCCGGGACAGCCACGGGGGACTATGGCTACACCTTC
CASSPGTATGDYGYTF
>14|NA|TRBV3-1/TRBV3-2|TRBJ2-1|NA
TGTGCCAGCAGCCAAGGGACTTCCTACAATGAGCAGTTCTTC
CASSQGTSYNEQFF
>14|NA|TRBV6-6|TRBJ1-2|NA
TGTGCCAGCAGTTACCTCGACGGAAAGGAGGGCTACACCTTC
CASSYLDGKEGYTF
>16|NA|TRBV10-2|TRBJ2-2|many
TGCGCCAGCCAATCCTTGGACAGCGCGAACACCGGGGAGCTGTTTTTT
CASQSLDSANTGELFF